These 10 T cell receptor beta chains came from one sample sequenced in a study of T cells in localized non-small cell lung cancer. This table comes from immunoSEQ multiplex PCR, and its TCRdb copy is limited to in-frame clones, with some not included. The repertoire holds 15,000 to 19,000 clones, with around 87% as singletons. The material sequenced was peripheral blood mononuclear cells, taken before any cancer treatment. The source is a male donor at least 60 years old with stage II lung adenocarcinoma.

The V call is TRBV19, the J call TRBJ2-3, with D possibly TRBD2 on 6 matching bases. There are 13 residues in the CDR3. V was clipped by 0 bases and J by 6 bases, with 7 bases between them. Germline CDR1 LNHDA, CDR2 SQIVND (reference sequence). The CDR3 DNA is TGTGCCAGTAGTATAGATCGGGGGGATACGCAGTATTTT. It is translated as CASSIDRGDTQYF.

The V gene is TRBV11-2, the J gene TRBJ1-1, with D maybe TRBD1 (6 bases). In germline, CDR1 is SGHAT, CDR2 FQNNGV. This CDR3 region has 13 residues. V shed 1 base and J shed 10 bases, with 13 bases lying between them. The CDR3 bases are TGTGCCAGCAGCTTAGCGCAGGGGCAGGTAGCTTTCTTT. Protein sequence: CASSLAQGQVAFF.

This clone was seen just once. The V gene is TRBV9, the J gene TRBJ2-3; maybe TRBD2 (6 bases). The germline V gene encodes CDR1 SGDLS and CDR2 YYNGEE. V lost 0 bases, J lost 4 bases, and 9 bases lay in between. CDR3 size: 14 residues. CDR3 region: CASSVGVAADTQYF. In nucleotides, the CDR3 is TGTGCCAGCAGCGTAGGGGTAGCGGCAGATACGCAGTATTTT.

Remarks on this clone: This may be a read error: a much more frequent sequence differs by one nucleotide. This chain connects TRBV2 to TRBJ1-2; D might be TRBD1 (5 bases). Trimming cost V 6 bases and J 2 bases, with 10 bases left between them. CDR1 and CDR2 (germline): SNHLY, FYNNEI. There are 13 residues in the CDR3. The CDR3 region has the DNA TGTGCCAGCAGGTCCAGGACAAACTATGGCTACACCTTC. It encodes CASRSRTNYGYTF.

The J gene is TRBJ1-5, the V gene TRBV28; 8 bases are a match to TRBD1. In germline, CDR1 is MDHEN, CDR2 SYDVKM. V gave up 7 bases and J gave up 2 bases; unmatched junction bases: 10. The CDR3 loop spans 16 amino acids. The CDR3 region has the DNA TGTGCCAGCACCTTGCCCCAGGGGGCCCGCAATCAGCCCCAGCATTTT. It encodes CASTLPQGARNQPQHF.

The chain uses TRBV19 and TRBJ1-3; no clear D. From germline, CDR1 is LNHDA and CDR2 SQIVND (reference sequence). V lost 6 bases and J 4 bases, leaving 10 bases between the germline ends. The CDR3 is 13 amino acids. The CDR3 nucleotides are TGTGCCAGTAGATCAGCTGGCGGAAACACCATATATTTT. This translates into CASRSAGGNTIYF. The variable domain in full, with the rest retrieved from reference TRBV19 and TRBJ1-3, is DGGITQSPKYLFRKEGQNVTLSCEQNLNHDAMYWYRQDPGQGLRLIYYSQIVNDFQKGDIAEGYSVSREKKESFPLTVTSAQKNPTAFYLCASRSAGGNTIYFGEGSWLTVV.

J is TRBJ2-2 and V is TRBV6-5; D is possibly TRBD1 (6 bases). Germline CDR1 is MNHEY and CDR2 is SVGAGI. The CDR3 loop spans 14 amino acids. V lost 6 bases to trimming and J lost 1 base, with 9 bases between them. CDR3 nucleotide sequence: TGTGCCAGCAGCAAACAGGGGAACACCGGGGAGCTGTTTTTT. Translated, it gives CASSKQGNTGELFF.

The genes are TRBV6-5 and TRBJ2-7; the D call may be TRBD1 or TRBD2 (6 bases each). Germline V CDR1 and CDR2: MNHEY, SVGAGI. This CDR3 spans 13 amino acids. V lost 7 bases and J 3 bases, leaving 13 bases between the germline ends. CDR3 nucleotide sequence: TGTGCCAGCACTCCCCGGGGGCTCTACGAGCAGTACTTC. Protein product: CASTPRGLYEQYF.

The chain recombines TRBV29-1 with TRBJ1-1; D is undetermined. Trimming removed 7 bases at V and 8 bases at J, with 11 bases between. CDR3 length: 10 amino acids. Germline CDR1 and CDR2: SQVTM and ANQGSEA. DNA for the CDR3: TGCAGCGCAGAGATAGTCGAAGCTTTCTTT. It codes for CSAEIVEAFF. Based on the CDR3 plus reference TRBV29-1 and TRBJ1-1, the full variable domain is SAVISQKPSRDICQRGTSLTIQCQVDSQVTMMFWYRQQPGQSLTLIATANQGSEATYESGFVIDKFPISRPNLTFSTLTVSNMSPEDSSIYLCSAEIVEAFFGQGTRLTVV.

This chain connects TRBV27 to TRBJ1-1; D unresolved. The germline CDR1 and CDR2 sequences are MNHEY and SMNVEV (reference sequence). V lost 6 bases and J lost 4, with 15 bases in between. CDR3 length equals 14 residues. CDR3 sequence: CASRPTLGSTEAFF. CDR3 in DNA: TGTGCCAGCAGACCTACCCTTGGAAGCACTGAAGCTTTCTTT.